This T cell receptor (beta chain) was identified during a study of blood T cell repertoires in COVID-19. Study summary: The United States, Italy and Spain provided the acute and convalescent COVID-19 samples. T cells, B-cell-depleted T cells, or PBMCs provided the cDNA or gDNA that served as material.

Germline loops: CDR1 MNHEY, CDR2 SMNVEV (reference sequence). The CDR3 has 14 residues. Between the trimmed V and J ends, which lost 3 bases and 0 bases, there was a span of 9 bases. Original analysis: Reference gene primer amplification in the assay estimated nucleated cell counts. Some clones are missing from TCRdb's copy, which holds only in-frame ones; the method was immunoSEQ multiplex PCR. That table gives V, J and clone size, and the DNA gave D and trimming. The sample contains about 670,000 clones, approximately 90% of which appear only once. The TCR sequence derives from a young woman with acute or convalescent COVID-19. The specimen sequenced was peripheral blood. The chain recombines TRBV27 with TRBJ2-7; D perhaps matches TRBD2 (6 bases). CDR3 nucleotides: TGTGCCAGCAGTTTTGCGGGGCGCTCCTACGAGCAGTACTTC. This sequence encodes CASSFAGRSYEQYF.